Below are 22 T cell receptor beta chains sequenced from a single sample in a study of PD-1 blockade in classical Hodgkin lymphoma. Assay used: immunoSEQ multiplex PCR; TCRdb lists only in-frame clones, some missing. The sample lists about 32,000 clones, about 88% occurring once. The sample's time point: newly diagnosed, previously untreated cHL patient sample. With magnetic negative selection, CD4+ T cells were purified from PBMCs that had been thawed. Material for sequencing was CD4+ T cells from blood. These receptors originate from a human donor with classical Hodgkin lymphoma.

The J gene is TRBJ2-3, the V gene TRBV9; 7 bases line up with TRBD2. CDR3 size: 15 residues. Germline V lookup: CDR1 SGDLS, CDR2 YYNGEE. Losses at the gene ends were 4 bases for V and 0 bases for J; bases not matched to a gene: 5. The CDR3 sequence is CASSFSGPSTDTQYF. The CDR3 nucleotides read TGTGCCAGCAGCTTTAGCGGGCCCAGCACAGATACGCAGTATTTT.

The CDR3 DNA reads as TGTGCTAGTGGTTCCGGACAGGGTGGTCAGCCCCAGCATTTT. It codes for CASGSGQGGQPQHF. The genes are TRBV12-5 and TRBJ1-5, with TRBD1 identical over 8 bases. The CDR3 contains 14 residues. The V gene end was trimmed by 4 bases and the J gene end by 6 bases; junction bases not matched to a gene: 5. Germline V gene sequence: CDR1 LGHNT, CDR2 FRNRAP.

The chain is built from TRBV5-8 and TRBJ1-3; D call uncertain. The CDR3 spans 15 residues. Between the trimmed V and J ends, which lost 4 bases and 0 bases, there was a span of 11 bases. From germline, CDR1 is SGHTS and CDR2 YDEGEE. In DNA form, the CDR3 reads TGTGCCAGCAGCCTCCGAGAGAACTCTGGAAACACCATATATTTT. It is translated as CASSLRENSGNTIYF. The full variable domain, rest sourced from reference TRBV5-8 and TRBJ1-3, is EAGVTQSPTHLIKTRGQQATLRCSPISGHTSVYWYQQALGLGLQFLLWYDEGEERNRGNFPPRFSGRQFPNYSSELNVNALELEDSALYLCASSLRENSGNTIYFGEGSWLTVV.

The chain recombines TRBV4-1 with TRBJ2-1; a possible D gene is TRBD2 (5 bases). V was cut by 0 bases and J by 10 bases, with 7 bases left in between. This CDR3 comprises 12 residues. Germline V CDR1 and CDR2: MGHRA, YSYEKL. As DNA, the CDR3 is TGCGCCAGCAGCCAAGAGACGGGGGAGCAGTTCTTC. It is translated as CASSQETGEQFF.

The chain employs TRBV14 and TRBJ1-4; D is possibly TRBD1 (5 bases). The V end was cut by 4 bases, the J end by 8 bases, with 17 bases between. This CDR3 region has 15 residues. Germline assignment: CDR1 SGHDN and CDR2 FVKESK. In DNA, the CDR3 is TGTGCCAGCAGCCCGTTGGGAATGCGGGGGGAAAAACTGTTTTTT. Translating it yields CASSPLGMRGEKLFF.

The chain couples TRBV5-1 to TRBJ2-2; D perhaps matches TRBD1 (6 bases). CDR3 length: 16 amino acids. V lost 0 bases and J 1 base, leaving 10 bases between the germline ends. The V gene's germline CDR1 is SGHRS and CDR2 YFSETQ. The CDR3 loop reads CASSLDTGLNTGELFF. The CDR3 bases are TGCGCCAGCAGCTTGGATACAGGGCTGAACACCGGGGAGCTGTTTTTT. Looking up the rest from reference TRBV5-1 and TRBJ2-2 gives the full variable domain: KAGVTQTPRYLIKTRGQQVTLSCSPISGHRSVSWYQQTPGQGLQFLFEYFSETQRNKGNFPGRFSGRQFSNSRSEMNVSTLELGDSALYLCASSLDTGLNTGELFFGEGSRLTVL.

This rearrangement joins TRBV6-1 to TRBJ1-5; D unresolved. V was shortened by 6 bases and J by 0 bases, with 12 bases between the two germline ends. CDR1 MNHNS and CDR2 SASEGT come from the germline V gene. The CDR3 extends over 15 amino acids. CDR3 protein: CASRDRGYSNQPQHF. The CDR3 DNA follows: TGTGCCAGCAGAGACCGTGGGTATAGCAATCAGCCCCAGCATTTT.

The chain couples TRBV28 to TRBJ1-2, with D maybe TRBD1 (5 bases). Trimming shortened V by 7 bases and J by 5 bases, and 17 bases separated the two germline ends. This CDR3 has 14 amino acids. Germline V lookup: CDR1 MDHEN, CDR2 SYDVKM. CDR3 region: CASTLDILGYGYTF. The CDR3 nucleotides read TGTGCCAGCACCCTGGACATCCTGGGGTATGGCTACACCTTC.

The chain links TRBV5-4 to TRBJ2-5, with TRBD2 matching over 8 bases. Germline-derived CDR1 and CDR2 are SGHNT and YYREEE (reference sequence). CDR3 length equals 16 residues. Germline trimming cut 7 bases from V and 3 bases from J; bases unmatched to any gene: 14. The DNA for the CDR3 is TGTGCCAGCCTCGACAAAAGGAGCGGGAGCGAAGAGACCCAGTACTTC. Translating gives CASLDKRSGSEETQYF.

The gene calls are TRBV14 and TRBJ2-1, with D uncertain. Germline values: CDR1 SGHDN, CDR2 FVKESK. The V end was cut by 3 bases, the J end by 9 bases, with 6 bases between. CDR3 size: 11 residues. CDR3: CASSHAIEQFF. CDR3 nucleotides: TGTGCCAGCAGCCATGCAATTGAGCAGTTCTTC.

In this sample, this clone turned up a few times. The chain combines TRBV19 with TRBJ1-5; D is perhaps TRBD1 (5 bases). V dropped 9 bases and J dropped 2 bases, with 8 bases sitting between them. CDR3 length: 12 residues. Looked up from germline, CDR1 is LNHDA and CDR2 is SQIVND (reference sequence). Here the CDR3 reads CASNRRNQPQHF. DNA for the CDR3: TGTGCCAGCAACAGGCGCAATCAGCCCCAGCATTTT.

This sequence joins TRBV14 and TRBJ2-3; 7 bases align to TRBD2. With 0 bases clipped from V and 4 bases from J, the junction kept 13 bases outside the gene matches. This CDR3 spans 18 amino acids. The V gene's germline CDR1 is SGHDN and CDR2 FVKESK. CDR3 sequence reads: CASSQDAGGSGYADTQYF. In nucleotides, the CDR3 is TGTGCCAGCAGCCAAGATGCGGGCGGGAGCGGGTACGCAGATACGCAGTATTTT. Full variable domain (rest looked up from reference TRBV14 and TRBJ2-3): EAGVTQFPSHSVIEKGQTVTLRCDPISGHDNLYWYRRVMGKEIKFLLHFVKESKQDESGMPNNRFLAERTGGTYSTLKVQPAELEDSGVYFCASSQDAGGSGYADTQYFGPGTRLTVL.

The V call is TRBV9, the J call TRBJ1-4; weak D call: TRBD1 (5 bases). Trimming shortened V by 0 bases and J by 3 bases, and 9 bases separated the two germline ends. CDR1 and CDR2 from the germline V gene are SGDLS and YYNGEE. This CDR3 is 15 amino acids long. CDR3: CASSVGTGPNEKLFF. DNA of the CDR3: TGTGCCAGCAGCGTAGGAACAGGACCTAATGAAAAACTGTTTTTT. Using reference TRBV9 and TRBJ1-4 for the parts outside the CDR3, the full variable domain is DSGVTQTPKHLITATGQRVTLRCSPRSGDLSVYWYQQSLDQGLQFLIQYYNGEERAKGNILERFSAQQFPDLHSELNLSSLELGDSALYFCASSVGTGPNEKLFFGSGTQLSVL.

This chain uses TRBV23-1 with TRBJ2-7; TRBD2 might be the D (6 bases). TRBV23-1 is filed as an ORF, its function uncertain. This CDR3 spans 17 amino acids. V lost 0 bases to trimming and J lost 1 base, with 16 bases between them. DNA of the CDR3: TGCGCCAGCAGTCAATCGTCCATGGGGAGGCCTTCCTACGAGCAGTACTTC. Translated, it gives CASSQSSMGRPSYEQYF.

The chain has TRBV6-6 and TRBJ1-2, with TRBD1 matching 7 bases. This CDR3 has 12 amino acids. The junction had 3 bases not matched to a gene; V was cut back by 7 bases and J by 4 bases. CDR1 and CDR2 (germline): MNHNY, SVGAGI (reference sequence). DNA for the CDR3: TGTGCCAGCAACAGGGGATCCTATGGCTACACCTTC. Translated, it gives CASNRGSYGYTF.

The chain combines TRBV4-1 with TRBJ2-3, with D perhaps matching TRBD2 (6 bases). CDR3 length: 16 amino acids. V dropped 0 bases and J dropped 1 base, with 11 bases sitting between them. Germline values: CDR1 MGHRA, CDR2 YSYEKL. CDR3 sequence (DNA): TGCGCCAGCAGCCAAGACTCGCGGGGCGGCACAGATACGCAGTATTTT. The encoded protein is CASSQDSRGGTDTQYF.

The table lists this clone with a count of one. V gene TRBV6-1 combines with J gene TRBJ1-5, with D possibly TRBD1 on 5 matching bases. The germline CDR1 and CDR2 sequences are MNHNS and SASEGT. The CDR3 is 13 amino acids. Trimming shortened V by 6 bases and J by 3 bases, and 9 bases separated the two germline ends. The DNA for the CDR3 is TGTGCCAGCAGAATACAGGCCAATCAGCCCCAGCATTTT. Amino acid sequence: CASRIQANQPQHF.

The V call is TRBV5-1, the J call TRBJ1-6; 7 bases match TRBD1. The trim removed 4 bases at V and 9 bases at J, leaving 7 bases unmatched. Germline loops: CDR1 SGHRS, CDR2 YFSETQ. The CDR3 consists of 14 residues. CDR3 loop: CASSAGTVTSPLHF. The CDR3 DNA is TGCGCCAGCAGCGCAGGGACAGTTACTTCACCCCTCCACTTT.

The chain carries TRBV28 and TRBJ2-3; D is perhaps TRBD1 (5 bases). V was trimmed by 6 bases and J by 3 bases, leaving 10 bases between them. The CDR3 is 13 residues long. CDR1 and CDR2 (germline): MDHEN, SYDVKM. The chain's CDR3 is CASSPQGTDTQYF. The CDR3 nucleotides are TGTGCCAGCAGCCCCCAGGGAACAGATACGCAGTATTTT.

CDR3 in amino acids: CASSEWSEQFF. The CDR3 DNA reads as TGTGCCAGCAGTGAATGGAGTGAGCAGTTCTTC. This chain uses TRBV2 with TRBJ2-1; D remains ambiguous. Per the germline V gene, CDR1 is SNHLY and CDR2 is FYNNEI. CDR3 size: 11 residues. V was cut by 2 bases and J by 9 bases, with 5 bases left in between.

The chain uses TRBV11-3 and TRBJ2-1, with TRBD2 identical over 10 bases. This CDR3 is 15 amino acids long. After removal of 3 bases from V and 4 bases from J, the junction contained 3 bases not matched to a gene. The germline V gene has CDR1 SGHNT and CDR2 YENEEA. The DNA for the CDR3 is TGTGCCAGCAGCTTGGGAGCGGGAGGGTACAATGAGCAGTTCTTC. This sequence encodes CASSLGAGGYNEQFF. Filled out from reference TRBV11-3 and TRBJ2-1, the complete variable domain reads EAGVVQSPRYKIIEKKQPVAFWCNPISGHNTLYWYLQNLGQGPELLIRYENEEAVDDSQLPKDRFSAERLKGVDSTLKIQPAELGDSAVYLCASSLGAGGYNEQFFGPGTRLTVL.

The chain couples TRBV27 to TRBJ2-5; 9 bases line up with TRBD2. Germline V gene lookup returns CDR1 MNHEY and CDR2 SMNVEV (reference sequence). With V trimmed by 0 bases and J by 4 bases, 0 bases remained unmatched. The CDR3 runs 14 residues. As DNA, the CDR3 is TGTGCCAGCAGTTTATCGCGGGGGGGAGAGACCCAGTACTTC. Its protein is CASSLSRGGETQYF.